This TCR beta chain was captured in a study of CD8 T cells in ankylosing spondylitis. The study, taken as a whole, reports: Ankylosing spondylitis blood appeared to be characterized by a TCR beta motif of under ten highly homologous variants.

Germline CDR1 LGHDT, CDR2 YNNKEL (reference sequence). V trimming: 2 bases; J trimming: 8 bases; junction bases outside the gene matches: 9. The CDR3 is 15 amino acids. TCRdb recomputed calls from the 5' RACE reads with MiXCR, one row per CDR3 protein. The sample carries a few hundred thousand distinct CDR3 sequences, approximately 20% recorded once. The table lists this clonotype with a few counts. The antigen remains undetermined. The sequenced sample consisted of blood, either unsorted or a sorted T cell fraction (not recorded which). V and J are TRBV3-1 and TRBJ2-1; 7 bases line up with TRBD1. The TCR sequence derives from a male donor with ankylosing spondylitis. The CDR3 is CASSQSDRPKHEQFF. CDR3 in DNA: TGTGCCAGCAGCCAATCGGACAGGCCCAAGCATGAGCAGTTCTTC.